These T cell receptor beta chains were read from a single sample in a study of CD8 T cells in ankylosing spondylitis. TCRdb used MiXCR to reprocess the 5' RACE reads, holding one entry per CDR3 protein. The repertoire holds approximately 540,000 distinct CDR3 sequences, about an eighth seen once, with approximately 6.3% in the top ten. The sample consisted of blood, either unsorted or a sorted T cell fraction (not recorded which). These receptors were obtained from a male donor with ankylosing spondylitis. Each CDR3 is given with its conserved first and last residue.

V gene | CDR3 protein
TRBV10-3 | CAISESVVRVNYGYTF
TRBV3-1 | CASSQVRDIMNGYTF
TRBV28 | CASSLGQGAFYEQYF
TRBV18 | CASSPPDGTLNTEAFF
TRBV20-1 | CSASFRSLYNSPLHF
TRBV20-1 | CSAALREGYEQYF
TRBV3-1 | CASSHTGGKLFF
TRBV14 | CASSLWANTGELFF
TRBV10-1 | CASSGSSGATDTQYF
TRBV11-2 | CASSLHVGDEQFF
TRBV7-9 | CASSLVGQGDGYTF
TRBV7-2 | CASSLVQFSGNTIYF
TRBV20-1 | CSAPEGSTDTQYF
TRBV20-1 | CSAPDRVTNTEAFF
TRBV12-3/TRBV12-4 | CASSLGSGHEQFF
TRBV20-1 | CSAPGRLYEQYF
TRBV7-8 | CASSPGTGRVAEAFF
TRBV6-5 | CASSYQGLDSPLHF
TRBV24-1 | CATSDPGTVVDNEQFF
TRBV2 | CATPRGGAETQYF
TRBV7-2 | CASSLGGLAENEQFF
TRBV7-9 | CASSLQTASYEQYF
TRBV20-1 | CSAREGLARNEQFF
TRBV19 | CASSTPRGGAETQYF
TRBV20-1 | CSARQQAEAFF
TRBV29-1 | CSVERSYNEQFF
TRBV4-1 | CASSRPGTGLGAFF
TRBV12-3/TRBV12-4 | CASSTWGGADTEAFF
TRBV5-1 | CASSSSGPNSYNEQFF
TRBV20-1 | CSATGQGARETQYF
TRBV5-1 | CASSDPQGANEKLFF
TRBV7-2 | CASSSAGTGVYEQYF
TRBV20-1 | CSARAPLAGVWQYF
TRBV5-1 | CASSQGGEVTTEAFF
TRBV3-1 | CASSRRRGTGDEKLFF
TRBV5-1 | CASSLERANYGYTF
TRBV12-3/TRBV12-4 | CASSLGGKNEKLFF
TRBV29-1 | CSVTGRLRDEQYF